The next 21 T cell receptor beta chains were all read from a single sample in a study of T cells after yellow fever vaccination. Each CDR3 protein is one row after TCRdb ran MiXCR on the 5' RACE reads. The top ten hold about 18% of the sample, which has 310,000 or so distinct CDR3 sequences, around 6.8% seen once. Sequencing used PBMCs, obtained about 49 days after the first yellow fever vaccination. Receptor source: a man between 18 and 29 years old who received the YFV17D yellow fever vaccine.

The chain uses TRBV7-2 and TRBJ1-1; weak D call: TRBD1 (5 bases). From germline, CDR1 is SGHTA and CDR2 FQGNSA. The V and J ends lost 4 bases and 3 bases respectively, with 12 bases between them. CDR3 size: 14 residues. The CDR3 DNA follows: TGTGCCAGCAGCTCGCCAGGGACCCACACTGAAGCTTTCTTT. This sequence encodes CASSSPGTHTEAFF.

The V and J genes are TRBV4-1 and TRBJ1-2; no definite D call. Trimming took off 0 bases at V and 2 bases at J, with 10 bases between the two ends. The CDR3 sequence is 15 residues long. Germline V CDR1 and CDR2: MGHRA, YSYEKL. This CDR3 reads CASSQERGWNYGYTF. CDR3 DNA sequence: TGCGCCAGCAGCCAAGAGAGAGGATGGAACTATGGCTACACCTTC.

This clonotype was counted between two and nine times. The chain couples TRBV25-1 to TRBJ1-2, with D maybe TRBD1 (6 bases). Trimming cost V 3 bases and J 3 bases, with 14 bases left between them. Germline assignment: CDR1 MGHDK and CDR2 SYGVNS. This CDR3 contains 15 residues. CDR3 sequence: CASSDLDRPDYGYTF. In nucleotides, the CDR3 is TGTGCCAGCAGTGACCTTGACAGGCCCGACTATGGCTACACCTTC.

This clonotype occurred a few times. This chain uses TRBV18 with TRBJ2-5; a possible D gene is TRBD2 (6 bases). Trimming cost V 6 bases and J 2 bases, with 13 bases left between them. Per the germline V gene, CDR1 is KGHSH and CDR2 is LQKENI. The CDR3 is 14 residues long. The CDR3: CASSLRRGQETQYF. The CDR3 DNA reads TGTGCCAGCTCCCTGCGTCGGGGGCAAGAGACCCAGTACTTC.

This clonotype was observed many times. CDR3 nucleotides: TGCGCCAGCAGCCAAGACGCAGGACTTAATTTCTATGGCTACACCTTC. Residues: CASSQDAGLNFYGYTF. The rearrangement links TRBV4-1 to TRBJ1-2, with D unresolved. Trimming took 0 bases from V and 4 from J, leaving 15 bases between them. Per germline, CDR1 MGHRA and CDR2 YSYEKL. The length of the CDR3 is 16 residues.

The chain employs TRBV7-9 and TRBJ1-6; D gene unclear. Trimming removed 1 base from V and 8 bases from J, with 6 bases in between. Germline V gives CDR1 SEHNR, CDR2 FQNEAQ (reference sequence). This CDR3 contains 13 residues. The CDR3: CASSLGQYSPLHF. The CDR3 coding sequence is TGTGCCAGCAGCTTAGGACAATATTCACCCCTCCACTTT. Full variable domain (missing parts from reference TRBV7-9 and TRBJ1-6): DTGVSQNPRHKITKRGQNVTFRCDPISEHNRLYWYRQTLGQGPEFLTYFQNEAQLEKSRLLSDRFSAERPKGSFSTLEIQRTEQGDSAMYLCASSLGQYSPLHFGNGTRLTVT.

This sequence joins TRBV7-9 and TRBJ2-7, with TRBD1 matching 9 bases. Germline V CDR1 and CDR2: SEHNR, FQNEAQ (reference sequence). The V segment lost 1 base and the J segment 6 bases; nucleotides outside the gene matches: 7. CDR3 length equals 15 residues. CDR3 nucleotide sequence: TGTGCCAGCAGCTTAGTTGGGACAGGGAAGGGCGAGCAGTACTTC. Protein: CASSLVGTGKGEQYF.

A few counts support this clonotype. The chain employs TRBV4-1 and TRBJ1-1; 8 bases align to TRBD1. CDR3 size: 17 residues. Looked up from germline, CDR1 is MGHRA and CDR2 is YSYEKL. J lost 4 bases, V lost 3 bases, and 13 bases had no gene match. The CDR3 bases are TGCGCCAGCAGCCAGGCACAGGGGGTAGGGGCTGGCACTGAAGCTTTCTTT. Its translation is CASSQAQGVGAGTEAFF.

This clonotype was seen ten or more times. This rearrangement joins TRBV5-5 to TRBJ2-7; the D gene is possibly TRBD1 (6 bases). Trimming left V 5 bases short and J 5 bases short, with 14 bases between. The CDR3 is made up of 13 amino acids. Germline-derived CDR1 and CDR2 are SGHKS and YYEKEE (reference sequence). The CDR3 region is CASREQGSDEQYF. The DNA for the CDR3 is TGTGCCAGCAGGGAACAGGGTTCCGACGAGCAGTACTTC. Full variable domain (rest looked up from reference TRBV5-5 and TRBJ2-7): DAGVTQSPTHLIKTRGQQVTLRCSPISGHKSVSWYQQVLGQGPQFIFQYYEKEERGRGNFPDRFSARQFPNYSSELNVNALLLGDSALYLCASREQGSDEQYFGPGTRLTVT.

This clonotype occurred a few times. V and J are TRBV10-3 and TRBJ2-4; D unresolved. The CDR3 contains 14 residues. Germline CDR1 is ENHRY and CDR2 is SYGVKD. Trimming stripped 0 bases from V and 6 bases from J, with 9 bases between. CDR3 bases: TGTGCCATCAGTGAGTCGACGGAAATAAACATTCAGTACTTC. Residues: CAISESTEINIQYF.

In its sample, this clonotype was seen a few times. The chain has TRBV6-2 or TRBV6-3 and TRBJ1-5, with D possibly being TRBD1 (5 bases). Trimming shortened V by 5 bases and J by 6 bases, and 14 bases separated the two germline ends. The CDR3 is 14 amino acids. Germline V CDR1 and CDR2: MNHEY, SVGEGT. CDR3: CASSQVTGGQPQHF. CDR3 nucleotides: TGTGCCAGCAGTCAGGTGACCGGGGGTCAGCCCCAGCATTTT.

This chain uses TRBV5-1 with TRBJ1-2; D perhaps matches TRBD1 (5 bases). CDR3 length equals 16 residues. The germline gives CDR1 SGHRS, CDR2 YFSETQ. Trimming left V 4 bases short and J 1 base short, with 17 bases between. Written as DNA, the CDR3 is TGCGCCAGCAGCGCCTTATTTCAGGGCAGTAACTATGGCTACACCTTC. Translation: CASSALFQGSNYGYTF.

The sample holds a few counts of this clonotype. The chain is built from TRBV20-1 and TRBJ2-1, with 8 bases lining up with TRBD2. Germline V gene lookup returns CDR1 DFQATT and CDR2 SNEGSKA (reference sequence). V lost 1 base to trimming and J lost 8 bases; unmatched junction nucleotides: 10. This CDR3 has 15 amino acids. The CDR3 DNA follows: TGCAGTGCTAGAGGGGGACTAGACCCCCGCGATGAGCAGTTCTTC. This encodes CSARGGLDPRDEQFF.

This clonotype has just a few counts. The gene calls are TRBV12-3 or TRBV12-4 and TRBJ1-1; no definite D call. This CDR3 comprises 16 residues. V was cut by 6 bases and J by 4 bases, with 21 bases left in between. The CDR3 DNA follows: TGTGCCAGCAGCGGGCCGTTGGGCCCGATGGGCACTGAAGCTTTCTTT. Amino acids: CASSGPLGPMGTEAFF.

The rearrangement uses TRBV18 and TRBJ2-7, with D uncertain. The V and J ends lost 3 bases and 3 bases respectively, with 9 bases between them. The CDR3 has 13 amino acids. Germline assignment: CDR1 KGHSH and CDR2 LQKENI. The CDR3: CASSPQDGYEQYV. DNA of the CDR3: TGTGCCAGCTCACCGCAGGACGGCTACGAGCAGTACGTC.

This clonotype was recorded a few times. V usage is TRBV7-2 and J usage is TRBJ1-5; D not resolved. The length of the CDR3 is 13 residues. V lost 3 bases, J lost 5 bases, and 8 bases lay in between. The germline V gene encodes CDR1 SGHTA and CDR2 FQGNSA. The CDR3: CASSLGYDQPQHF. CDR3 bases: TGTGCCAGCAGCTTGGGTTACGATCAGCCCCAGCATTTT.

This clonotype has just a few counts. The gene calls are TRBV10-2 and TRBJ2-7; no definite D call. Germline values: CDR1 WSHSY, CDR2 SAAADI. Trimming removed 3 bases from V and 9 bases from J, with 12 bases in between. The CDR3 covers 12 residues. The CDR3 DNA is TGCGCCAGCAGTGACTTAATACTCCGGCAGTACTTC. Its translation: CASSDLILRQYF.

This clonotype showed up just a few times. The V gene is TRBV12-3 or TRBV12-4, the J gene TRBJ2-7; D is ambiguous. Trimming removed 5 bases at V and 2 bases at J, with 10 bases between. The CDR3 is 13 amino acids. The CDR3 is CASSNGPAYEQYF. DNA of the CDR3: TGTGCCAGCAGTAACGGGCCTGCCTACGAGCAGTACTTC.

CDR3 nucleotides: TGCAGTGCTAGAGGGGGGCACACTGAAGCTTTCTTT. It yields the protein CSARGGHTEAFF. The rearrangement uses TRBV20-1 and TRBJ1-1; TRBD1 is a possible D gene (6 bases). There are 12 residues in the CDR3. Germline CDR1 and CDR2: DFQATT and SNEGSKA (reference sequence). Trimming took off 1 base at V and 3 bases at J, with 6 bases between the two ends.

The chain has TRBV6-1 and TRBJ2-7, with 8 bases that match TRBD2. V trimming: 6 bases; J trimming: 6 bases; junction bases outside the gene matches: 19. This CDR3 contains 17 residues. Germline V CDR1 and CDR2: MNHNS, SASEGT. In DNA, the CDR3 is TGTGCCAGCAGAGCCTTGGGTAGCGGGGAAGCAACGTCCGAGCAGTACGTC. Translated: CASRALGSGEATSEQYV.

This rearrangement joins TRBV24-1 to TRBJ2-2; TRBD2 agrees at 7 bases. The CDR3 consists of 15 residues. CDR1 is KGHDR, CDR2 SFDVKD, per germline. Trimming removed 4 bases from V and 4 bases from J; junction bases left unmatched: 5. CDR3 in amino acids: CATSEAGLGTGELFF. The DNA for the CDR3 is TGTGCCACCAGTGAAGCGGGGTTAGGCACCGGGGAGCTGTTTTTT.